These 6 T cell receptor beta chains were all obtained from the same sample, sequenced in a study of T cells in Graves' hyperthyroidism and ophthalmopathy (dated by TCRdb to between 2018 and 2021). Library preparation employed multiplex PCR. The data were produced on an Illumina HiSeq 2000. The TCR beta CDR3 regions were amplified from the RNA transcripts. For the first round of RT-PCR on the TCR CDR3, the HTBI primer set was used together with the Qiagen OneStep RT-PCR kit. Clones were called with MiXCR by TCRdb after fastp trimmed the public reads at Q25, and only in-frame beta chains were retained. Every CDR3 protein is listed once, alongside the most common genes and DNA of its rows. For this sample the table gives fewer than 550,000 distinct CDR3 sequences, of which around 22% were detected only once. Of the sample, around 11% falls within the top ten clones. What was sequenced was blood. The receptors derive from a woman aged 25 to 45 with Graves' ophthalmopathy.

This clonotype was seen repeatedly, ten times or more. This rearrangement joins TRBV6-5 to TRBJ1-5, with D perhaps TRBD1 (6 bases). Germline-derived CDR1 and CDR2 are MNHEY and SVGAGI. V was pared by 4 bases and J by 3 bases, with 16 bases between. The CDR3 spans 16 residues. The chain's CDR3 is CASSSPGRGPNQPQHF. As DNA, the CDR3 is TGTGCCAGCAGTTCCCCCGGCAGGGGCCCCAATCAGCCCCAGCATTTT.

This clonotype was observed a handful of times. V gene TRBV4-1 combines with J gene TRBJ1-2; no definite D call. Germline CDR1 MGHRA, CDR2 YSYEKL. V lost 1 base and J 0 bases, leaving 12 bases between the germline ends. This CDR3 has 16 amino acids. This CDR3 reads CASSQGWRLTNYGYTF. Written as DNA, the CDR3 is TGCGCCAGCAGCCAAGGTTGGAGACTGACTAACTATGGCTACACCTTC.

This clonotype has ten or more counts. This chain joins TRBV20-1 and TRBJ2-7; D could derive from TRBD1 or TRBD2 (5 bases each). Trimming pared 5 bases from V and 0 bases from J, leaving 11 bases between. Germline V gives CDR1 DFQATT, CDR2 SNEGSKA (reference sequence). The CDR3 length is 13 residues. CDR3 bases: TGCAGTGCTGAACCGGGGCCCTCCTACGAGCAGTACTTC. It encodes CSAEPGPSYEQYF.

This clonotype turned up a few times. The chain uses TRBV7-2 and TRBJ2-7; 12 bases map to TRBD2. Trimming removed 3 bases from V and 1 base from J; junction bases left unmatched: 19. The CDR3 runs 21 residues. Germline values: CDR1 SGHTA, CDR2 FQGNSA. CDR3 in amino acids: CASSFPQALLAGGGISYEQYF. The DNA for the CDR3 is TGTGCCAGCAGCTTCCCCCAGGCCCTACTAGCGGGGGGCGGAATATCCTACGAGCAGTACTTC. Filled out from reference TRBV7-2 and TRBJ2-7, the complete variable domain reads GAGVSQSPSNKVTEKGKDVELRCDPISGHTALYWYRQSLGQGLEFLIYFQGNSAPDKSGLPSDRFSAERTGGSVSTLTIQRTQQEDSAVYLCASSFPQALLAGGGISYEQYFGPGTRLTVT.

Many counts were recorded for this clonotype. The chain uses TRBV15 and TRBJ1-5, with a weak D call TRBD1 (5 bases). The CDR3 runs to 15 residues. Trimming pared 0 bases from V and 5 bases from J, leaving 11 bases between. The V gene's germline CDR1 is LNHNV and CDR2 YYDKDF (reference sequence). The CDR3 reads CATSRDPGGHQPQHF. CDR3 bases: TGTGCCACCAGCAGAGATCCGGGGGGTCATCAGCCCCAGCATTTT.

There are many counts of this clonotype. V is TRBV27 and J is TRBJ1-1; maybe TRBD1 (5 bases). CDR3 length: 13 residues. V lost 7 bases and J lost 4, with 13 bases in between. The germline V gene has CDR1 MNHEY and CDR2 SMNVEV (reference sequence). The CDR3 region has the DNA TGTGCCAGCACTGGTTGGGGGAGCACTGAAGCTTTCTTT. Its protein product is CASTGWGSTEAFF.